This T cell receptor (beta chain) appears in the sequencing data of a study of T cell responses to AZD1222 COVID-19 vaccine. Remarks on this clone: Its antigen is undetermined.

CDR1 and CDR2 (germline): SGHTS, YDEGEE. V was pared by 0 bases and J by 1 base, with 8 bases between. This CDR3 region has 15 residues. Study-wide results and limits: Repertoire sampling occurred only after the peak T cell response. Clonal diversity may have been underestimated, and the donors were mostly white British, with more females than males. Reportedly, nearly half of unique spike TCRs recognized epitopes outside B.1.351/B.1.1.7 mutations. An increase in Spike-specific TCR breadth and depth was observed after two AZD1222 doses.

TCRdb's table, derived via immunoSEQ multiplex PCR, lists solely in-frame clones and lacks some. The repertoire holds 130,000 to 150,000 clones, with roughly 90% as singletons. The clonotype originates from an adult who received the AZD1222 COVID-19 vaccine. Sequenced here: peripheral blood, sampled 28 days after the second AZD1222 dose. V and J are TRBV5-8 and TRBJ2-1; D not certain. The CDR3 loop reads CASSLVWVSYNEQFF. For the CDR3, the DNA is TGTGCCAGCAGCTTGGTGTGGGTTTCCTACAATGAGCAGTTCTTC.